Given below is one T cell receptor (beta chain) in context. The antigen is undetermined. The data derive from a study of STAT5B mutations in CD4+ large granular lymphocyte leukemia. This was a survey-level run. Per the original methods: A productive frequency of 2.59 x 10-5 was the lowest detectable. TCRdb keeps only in-frame clones here, not all; method: immunoSEQ multiplex PCR. That table is the source of V, J and clone size, and D and trimming were worked out from the DNA. The sample includes about 33,000 clones, around 76% seen only once; the top ten take 0.25% to 0.35%. Study results and limitations: Patient CD4-sorted repertoires stayed more clonal than healthy ones after leukemic-clone removal.

Germline values: CDR1 PRHDT, CDR2 FYEKMQ (reference sequence). With 4 bases removed from V and 7 bases from J, the gap between germline ends came to 11 bases. The CDR3 is 14 amino acids. Sequences were obtained from CD4+ T cells from blood buffy coats. V and J are TRBV13 and TRBJ1-6, with D uncertain. This receptor was taken from a human donor in good health. The CDR3 loop reads CASSYGSRNSPLHF. Written as DNA, the CDR3 is TGTGCCAGCAGCTACGGCTCGAGAAATTCACCCCTCCACTTT.